The 28 T cell receptor beta chains below were found in one sample sequenced in a study of blood T cell repertoires in COVID-19. Sequencing used immunoSEQ multiplex PCR; TCRdb keeps in-frame clones, though not all of them. The repertoire includes around 260,000 clones, 80% to 90% of them detected once, and less than 5% sits in the top ten. Sequencing input: peripheral blood. These receptors were obtained from a man aged 55-75 years with acute or convalescent COVID-19.

The chain uses TRBV5-4 and TRBJ2-5; 12 bases line up with TRBD1. CDR1 and CDR2 from the germline V gene are SGHNT and YYREEE (reference sequence). V was pared by 3 bases and J by 4 bases, with 4 bases of the junction left unmatched. The CDR3 loop spans 15 amino acids. The CDR3 coding sequence is TGTGCCAGCAGCTGGGACAGGGGGCGCCCAGAGACCCAGTACTTC. Amino acids: CASSWDRGRPETQYF.

This clone was seen just once. The chain is built from TRBV5-4 and TRBJ2-2, with 7 bases lining up with TRBD1. This CDR3 is built from 16 residues. V gave up 4 bases and J gave up 3 bases; unmatched junction bases: 9. CDR1 is SGHNT and CDR2 is YYREEE in the germline V gene (reference sequence). CDR3 in DNA: TGTGCCAGCAGCGTTTCACAGGGGAAGTACACCGGGGAGCTGTTTTTT. Encoded protein: CASSVSQGKYTGELFF.

This chain links TRBV25-1 with TRBJ1-6; 7 nucleotides agree with TRBD1. Germline V lookup: CDR1 MGHDK, CDR2 SYGVNS. Trimming removed 5 bases from V and 0 bases from J; junction bases left unmatched: 7. The CDR3 covers 17 residues. The CDR3 reads CASSPDRSFSYNSPLHF. CDR3 nucleotides: TGTGCCAGCAGTCCGGACAGGTCCTTCTCCTATAATTCACCCCTCCACTTT.

V is TRBV15 and J is TRBJ2-7; TRBD2 matches at 10 bases. Germline CDR1 and CDR2: LNHNV and YYDKDF (reference sequence). Losses at the gene ends were 0 bases for V and 4 bases for J; bases not matched to a gene: 6. The CDR3 extends over 16 amino acids. The DNA for the CDR3 is TGTGCCACCAGCAGAGACTCTAGCGGGAGTCGGTACGAGCAGTACTTC. It translates to CATSRDSSGSRYEQYF.

This chain uses TRBV6-1 with TRBJ1-3; D is unresolved. The CDR3 is 12 amino acids. V was pared by 2 bases and J by 4 bases, with 3 bases between. Germline V gives CDR1 MNHNS, CDR2 SASEGT. In nucleotides, the CDR3 is TGTGCCAGCAGTGAACCAGGAAACACCATATATTTT. Its protein is CASSEPGNTIYF.

This chain uses TRBV9 with TRBJ1-2; a possible D gene is TRBD1 (6 bases). CDR3 length: 13 residues. Trimming stripped 0 bases from V and 8 bases from J, with 11 bases between. Germline V lookup: CDR1 SGDLS, CDR2 YYNGEE. The CDR3 spells CASSVVQGGGYTF. DNA for the CDR3: TGTGCCAGCAGCGTAGTACAGGGCGGGGGCTACACCTTC.

The chain links TRBV6-5 to TRBJ1-2; D perhaps matches TRBD1 (6 bases). CDR1 is MNHEY and CDR2 is SVGAGI in the germline V gene. V lost 5 bases and J lost 0, with 13 bases in between. CDR3 size: 15 residues. The CDR3 DNA sequence: TGTGCCAGCAGTATTACAGGGATCACTAACTATGGCTACACCTTC. It encodes CASSITGITNYGYTF.

This chain uses TRBV3-1 (or the pseudogene TRBV3-2) with TRBJ1-5; D uncertain. Trimming shortened V by 4 bases and J by 0 bases, and 10 bases separated the two germline ends. The CDR3 has 15 residues. CDR1 and CDR2 from the germline V gene are LGHDT and YNNKEL (reference sequence). This CDR3 reads CASSRTRDSNQPQHF. The CDR3 DNA reads as TGTGCCAGCAGCCGCACACGGGATAGCAATCAGCCCCAGCATTTT.

The chain carries TRBV6-5 and TRBJ2-7; a weak D match, TRBD1 (6 bases). Germline assignment: CDR1 MNHEY and CDR2 SVGAGI. The CDR3 consists of 14 residues. Trimming pared 0 bases from V and 6 bases from J, leaving 12 bases between. CDR3 amino acids: CASSYSQGTAEQYF. DNA for the CDR3: TGTGCCAGCAGTTACTCACAGGGAACCGCCGAGCAGTACTTC.

The rearrangement joins TRBV2 to TRBJ2-3; 12 bases are shared with TRBD2. CDR3 length equals 15 residues. The germline V gene has CDR1 SNHLY and CDR2 FYNNEI. After removal of 7 bases from V and 1 base from J, the junction contained 3 bases not matched to a gene. The CDR3 region is CASTRLAGGTDTQYF. CDR3 nucleotides: TGTGCCAGCACCAGACTAGCGGGGGGCACAGATACGCAGTATTTT.

The chain employs TRBV30 and TRBJ2-5; 10 bases align to TRBD1. V gave up 8 bases and J gave up 5 bases; unmatched junction bases: 14. The CDR3 length is 15 residues. Germline loops: CDR1 GTSNPN, CDR2 SVGIG (reference sequence). The CDR3 spells CALRWDRGLQETQYF. CDR3 sequence (DNA): TGTGCCCTAAGGTGGGACAGGGGACTTCAGGAGACCCAGTACTTC. Drawing the rest from reference TRBV30 and TRBJ2-5, the complete variable domain is SQTIHQWPATLVQPVGSPLSLECTVEGTSNPNLYWYRQAAGRGLQLLFYSVGIGQISSEVPQNLSASRPQDRQFILSSKKLLLSDSGFYLCALRWDRGLQETQYFGPGTRLLVL.

CDR3: CASSLFEEAFF. CDR3 DNA: TGTGCCAGCAGCTTGTTCGAGGAAGCTTTCTTT. This chain joins TRBV5-6 and TRBJ1-1; D is unclear. CDR1 and CDR2 from the germline V gene are SGHDT and YYEEEE. The CDR3 length is 11 residues. Trimming stripped 1 base from V and 8 bases from J, with 6 bases between.

The gene calls are TRBV21-1 and TRBJ2-1; the D call TRBD2 from the table was never checked on the DNA. TRBV21-1 is termed a pseudogene. This CDR3 contains 19 residues. CDR3 sequence (DNA): TGTGCCAGCAGCAAAATCCAGTCGGGGATTGGGAGCTCCTACAATGAGCAGTTCTTC. Translated, it gives CASSKIQSGIGSSYNEQFF.

This chain joins TRBV19 and TRBJ2-5, with TRBD2 matching 9 bases. The CDR3 has 14 residues. Germline CDR1 LNHDA, CDR2 SQIVND (reference sequence). J was trimmed by 5 bases and V by 3 bases; bases with no gene match: 4. CDR3 residues: CASSMLAGMETQYF. The DNA of the CDR3 is TGTGCCAGTAGTATGCTAGCGGGGATGGAGACCCAGTACTTC.

The chain carries TRBV29-1 and TRBJ2-2, with 9 bases lining up with TRBD2. This CDR3 has 14 residues. J lost 7 bases, V lost 4 bases, and 7 bases had no gene match. Per germline, CDR1 SQVTM and CDR2 ANQGSEA. The CDR3 region is CSVVDSGSVGELFF. The DNA of the CDR3 is TGCAGCGTTGTGGATAGCGGGAGTGTCGGGGAGCTGTTTTTT.

The sample holds a few counts of this clone. The chain is built from TRBV2 and TRBJ2-7; 8 bases align to TRBD1. Germline-derived CDR1 and CDR2 are SNHLY and FYNNEI. V was pared by 6 bases and J by 3 bases, with 4 bases of the junction left unmatched. CDR3 length: 13 amino acids. CDR3 in amino acids: CASRDRGRYEQYF. The CDR3 DNA reads TGTGCCAGCAGAGACAGGGGACGCTACGAGCAGTACTTC.

This clone appeared a few times. V gene TRBV6-4 combines with J gene TRBJ1-6; D might be TRBD1 (5 bases). CDR1 and CDR2 from the germline V gene are MRHNA and SNTAGT. This CDR3 contains 13 residues. Trimming stripped 6 bases from V and 7 bases from J, with 10 bases between. The CDR3 nucleotides are TGTGCCAGCAGCCAGGGCGACAATTCACCCCTCCACTTT. It is translated as CASSQGDNSPLHF.

The V call is TRBV12-3 or TRBV12-4, the J call TRBJ2-5, with D unresolved. V gave up 5 bases and J gave up 1 base, with 8 bases separating them. This CDR3 is built from 13 residues. CDR3 in DNA: TGTGCCAGCAGTGGAGCATTCCAAGAGACCCAGTACTTC. It is translated as CASSGAFQETQYF.

This clone was picked up one time. The CDR3 bases are TGTGCCAGCAGTCAACCCGGGACAGCCTACGAGCAGTACTTC. It specifies CASSQPGTAYEQYF. The chain uses TRBV6-5 and TRBJ2-7; TRBD1 agrees at 7 bases. The CDR3 consists of 14 residues. The germline gives CDR1 MNHEY, CDR2 SVGAGI. V lost 5 bases, J lost 2 bases, and 6 bases stayed unmatched.

The chain has TRBV2 and TRBJ1-2, with a weak D call TRBD1 (6 bases). The germline V gene encodes CDR1 SNHLY and CDR2 FYNNEI. This CDR3 comprises 12 residues. V was cut by 4 bases and J by 8 bases, with 11 bases left in between. The CDR3 reads CASSAQGYGYTF. CDR3 DNA sequence: TGTGCCAGCAGTGCACAGGGTTACGGCTACACCTTC.

The rearrangement links TRBV7-3 to TRBJ1-1; possibly TRBD1 for D (6 bases). The CDR3 contains 13 residues. V was pared by 5 bases and J by 4 bases, with 11 bases between. The germline V gene encodes CDR1 SGHTA and CDR2 FQGTGA. CDR3 sequence: CASSPQGFTEAFF. The CDR3, as DNA: TGTGCCAGCAGCCCACAGGGTTTCACTGAAGCTTTCTTT.

This rearrangement joins TRBV30 to TRBJ1-3; D ambiguous. There are 12 residues in the CDR3. Germline loops: CDR1 GTSNPN, CDR2 SVGIG (reference sequence). Trimming removed 8 bases from V and 1 base from J, with 9 bases in between. CDR3 residues: CAAARSGNTIYF. For the CDR3, the DNA is TGTGCCGCCGCTAGGTCTGGAAACACCATATATTTT. The full variable domain, completed using reference TRBV30 and TRBJ1-3, is SQTIHQWPATLVQPVGSPLSLECTVEGTSNPNLYWYRQAAGRGLQLLFYSVGIGQISSEVPQNLSASRPQDRQFILSSKKLLLSDSGFYLCAAARSGNTIYFGEGSWLTVV.

The rearrangement uses TRBV12-3 or TRBV12-4 and TRBJ1-2; 8 bases are shared with TRBD1. The CDR3 totals 13 residues. The ends lost 3 bases at V and 6 bases at J; junction bases unmatched: 3. CDR3 sequence reads: CASSLGQVDGYTF. DNA of the CDR3: TGTGCCAGCAGTTTGGGACAGGTTGATGGCTACACCTTC.

This clone has ten or more counts. The chain uses TRBV12-3 or TRBV12-4 and TRBJ2-3; no definite D call. The CDR3 loop spans 13 amino acids. Trimming took 5 bases from V and 6 from J, leaving 12 bases between them. The CDR3 nucleotides read TGTGCCAGCAGTCCCCCGGGTAGCGATACGCAGTATTTT. This translates into CASSPPGSDTQYF.

The rearrangement joins TRBV29-1 to TRBJ2-1; 7 positions match TRBD1. The V segment lost 2 bases and the J segment 7 bases; nucleotides outside the gene matches: 11. The germline V gene encodes CDR1 SQVTM and CDR2 ANQGSEA. The CDR3 covers 15 residues. CDR3: CSVERQGVSTNEQFF. In nucleotides, the CDR3 is TGCAGCGTTGAACGTCAGGGGGTTTCTACAAATGAGCAGTTCTTC.

V usage is TRBV5-1 and J usage is TRBJ2-3, with TRBD2 as a possible D gene (6 bases). CDR3 length: 15 residues. Trimming removed 1 base from V and 3 bases from J, with 12 bases in between. The germline V gene encodes CDR1 SGHRS and CDR2 YFSETQ. The CDR3 reads CASSLNAGTTDTQYF. The CDR3, as DNA: TGCGCCAGCAGCTTGAATGCGGGAACTACAGATACGCAGTATTTT.

The chain has TRBV19 and TRBJ2-3; 15 nucleotides match TRBD2. Germline V lookup: CDR1 LNHDA, CDR2 SQIVND (reference sequence). This CDR3 has 19 amino acids. V lost 4 bases to trimming and J lost 0 bases; unmatched junction nucleotides: 8. CDR3 amino acids: CASSTVGTSGGTSTDTQYF. The CDR3 DNA reads TGTGCCAGTAGTACCGTCGGGACTAGCGGGGGGACTAGCACAGATACGCAGTATTTT.

V and J are TRBV7-9 and TRBJ2-5; D possibly corresponds to TRBD1 (6 bases). CDR3 length equals 14 residues. V was clipped by 5 bases and J by 4 bases, with 14 bases between them. The V gene's germline CDR1 is SEHNR and CDR2 FQNEAQ (reference sequence). CDR3 nucleotide sequence: TGTGCCAGCAGCCACAGGGAGAAGGTAGAGACCCAGTACTTC. This gives the protein CASSHREKVETQYF.